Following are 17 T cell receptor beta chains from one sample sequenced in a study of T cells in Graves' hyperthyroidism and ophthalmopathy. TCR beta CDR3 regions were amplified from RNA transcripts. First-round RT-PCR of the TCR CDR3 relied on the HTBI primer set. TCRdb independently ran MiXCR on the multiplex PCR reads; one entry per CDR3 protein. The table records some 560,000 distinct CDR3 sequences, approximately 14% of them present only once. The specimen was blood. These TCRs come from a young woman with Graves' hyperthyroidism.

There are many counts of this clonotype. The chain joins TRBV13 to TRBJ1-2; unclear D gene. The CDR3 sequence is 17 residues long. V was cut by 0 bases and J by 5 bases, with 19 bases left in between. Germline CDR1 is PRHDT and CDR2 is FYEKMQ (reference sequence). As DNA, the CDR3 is TGTGCCAGCAGCTTAGGCCCCCTCGATGGAGGGTCGTATGGCTACACCTTC. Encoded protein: CASSLGPLDGGSYGYTF.

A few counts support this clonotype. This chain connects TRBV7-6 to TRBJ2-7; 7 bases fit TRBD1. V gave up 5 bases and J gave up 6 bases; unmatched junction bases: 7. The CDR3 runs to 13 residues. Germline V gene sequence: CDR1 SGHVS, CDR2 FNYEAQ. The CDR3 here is CASSATGPAEQYF. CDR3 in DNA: TGTGCCAGCAGCGCGACAGGGCCGGCCGAGCAGTACTTC.

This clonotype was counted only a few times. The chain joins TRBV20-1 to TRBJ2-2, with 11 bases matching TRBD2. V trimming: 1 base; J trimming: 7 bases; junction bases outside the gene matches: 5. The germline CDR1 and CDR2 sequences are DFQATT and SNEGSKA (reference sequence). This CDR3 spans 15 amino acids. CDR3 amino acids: CSARASGRWDGELFF. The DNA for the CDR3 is TGCAGTGCTAGAGCTAGCGGGAGGTGGGACGGGGAGCTGTTTTTT.

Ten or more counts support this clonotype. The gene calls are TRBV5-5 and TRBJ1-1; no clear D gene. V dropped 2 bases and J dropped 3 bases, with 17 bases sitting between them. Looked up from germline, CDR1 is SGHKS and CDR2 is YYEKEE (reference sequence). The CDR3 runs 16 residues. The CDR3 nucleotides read TGTGCCAGCAGCTTATGGGGTCCAGAAGGATACACTGAAGCTTTCTTT. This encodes CASSLWGPEGYTEAFF.

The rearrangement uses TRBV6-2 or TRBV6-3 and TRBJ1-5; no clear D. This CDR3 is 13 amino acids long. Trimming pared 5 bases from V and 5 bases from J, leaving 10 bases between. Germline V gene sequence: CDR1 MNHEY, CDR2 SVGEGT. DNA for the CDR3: TGTGCCAGCAGTGGGGAATTTGATCAGCCCCAGCATTTT. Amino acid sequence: CASSGEFDQPQHF.

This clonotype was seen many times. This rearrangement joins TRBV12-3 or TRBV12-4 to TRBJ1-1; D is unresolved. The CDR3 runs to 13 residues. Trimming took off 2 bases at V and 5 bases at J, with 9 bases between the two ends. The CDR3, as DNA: TGTGCCAGCAGTTTACCATGGGTAACTGAAGCTTTCTTT. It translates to CASSLPWVTEAFF.

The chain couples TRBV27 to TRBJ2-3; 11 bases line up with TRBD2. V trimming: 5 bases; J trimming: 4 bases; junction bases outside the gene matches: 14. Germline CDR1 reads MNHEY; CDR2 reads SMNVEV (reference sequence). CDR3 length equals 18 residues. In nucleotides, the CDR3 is TGTGCCAGCAGTCCCGGTAGCGGGAGGGCCAAGAAGGCAGATACGCAGTATTTT. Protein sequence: CASSPGSGRAKKADTQYF.

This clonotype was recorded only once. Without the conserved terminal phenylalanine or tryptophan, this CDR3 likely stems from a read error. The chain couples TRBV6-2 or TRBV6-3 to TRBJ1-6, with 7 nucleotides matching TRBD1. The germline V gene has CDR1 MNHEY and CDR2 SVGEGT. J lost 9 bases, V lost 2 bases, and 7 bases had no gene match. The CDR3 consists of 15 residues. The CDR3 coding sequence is TGTGCCAGCAGTTACCAAAAGGGGGCGATTTCACCCCTCCACTCT. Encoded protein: CASSYQKGAISPLHS.

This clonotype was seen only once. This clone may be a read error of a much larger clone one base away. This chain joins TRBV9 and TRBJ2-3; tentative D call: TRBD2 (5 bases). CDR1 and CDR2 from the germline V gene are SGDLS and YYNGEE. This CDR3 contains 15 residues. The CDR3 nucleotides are TGTGCCGGCAGCGTAGCGTTTGAAGACACAGATACGCAGTATTTT. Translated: CAGSVAFEDTDTQYF.

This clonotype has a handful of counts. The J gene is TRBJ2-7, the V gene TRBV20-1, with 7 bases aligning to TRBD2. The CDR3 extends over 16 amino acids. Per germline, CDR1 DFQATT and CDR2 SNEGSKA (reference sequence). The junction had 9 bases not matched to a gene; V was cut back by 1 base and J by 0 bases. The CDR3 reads CSARAYGSGISYEQYF. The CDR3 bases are TGCAGTGCTAGAGCGTACGGAAGCGGGATCTCCTACGAGCAGTACTTC.

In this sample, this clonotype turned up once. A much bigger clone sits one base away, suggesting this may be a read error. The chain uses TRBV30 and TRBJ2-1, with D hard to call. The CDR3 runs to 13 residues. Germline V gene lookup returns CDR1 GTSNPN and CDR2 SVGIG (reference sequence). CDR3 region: CVWSVPSPGEQFF. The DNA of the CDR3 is TGTGTCTGGAGTGTACCTTCTCCGGGTGAGCAGTTCTTC.

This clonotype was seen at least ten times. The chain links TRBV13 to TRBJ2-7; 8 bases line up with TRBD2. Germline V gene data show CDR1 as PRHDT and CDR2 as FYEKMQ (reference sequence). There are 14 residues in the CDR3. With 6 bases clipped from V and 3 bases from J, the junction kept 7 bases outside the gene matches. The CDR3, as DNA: TGTGCCAGCAGTCAGCGGGAGCGGGACTACGAGCAGTACTTC. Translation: CASSQRERDYEQYF.

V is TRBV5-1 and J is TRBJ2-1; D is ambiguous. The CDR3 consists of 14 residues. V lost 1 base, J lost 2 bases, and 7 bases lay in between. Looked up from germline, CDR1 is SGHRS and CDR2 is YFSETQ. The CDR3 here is CASSLKDTYNEQFF. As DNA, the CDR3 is TGCGCCAGCAGCTTGAAAGATACCTACAATGAGCAGTTCTTC.

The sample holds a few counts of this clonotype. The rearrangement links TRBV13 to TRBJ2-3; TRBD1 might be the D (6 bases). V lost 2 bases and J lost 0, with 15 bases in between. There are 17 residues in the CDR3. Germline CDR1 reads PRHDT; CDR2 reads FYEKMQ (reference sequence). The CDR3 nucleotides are TGTGCCAGCAGCTTATGGGGGCACAGTTCTAGCACAGATACGCAGTATTTT. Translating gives CASSLWGHSSSTDTQYF.

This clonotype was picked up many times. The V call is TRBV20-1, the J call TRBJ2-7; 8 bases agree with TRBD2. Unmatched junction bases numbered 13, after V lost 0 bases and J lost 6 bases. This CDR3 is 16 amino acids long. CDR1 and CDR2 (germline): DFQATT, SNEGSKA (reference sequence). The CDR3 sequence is CSARDRSGGRLSEQYF. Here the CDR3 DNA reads TGCAGTGCTAGAGATAGATCGGGCGGGAGGCTGAGCGAGCAGTACTTC.

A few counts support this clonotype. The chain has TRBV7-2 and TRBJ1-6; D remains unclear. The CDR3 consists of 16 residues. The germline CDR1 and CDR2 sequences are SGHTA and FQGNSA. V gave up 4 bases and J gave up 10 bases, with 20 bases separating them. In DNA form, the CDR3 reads TGTGCCAGCAGCTCTACCGTAGGGAGAAGGGAGTCACCCCTCCACTTT. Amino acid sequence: CASSSTVGRRESPLHF.

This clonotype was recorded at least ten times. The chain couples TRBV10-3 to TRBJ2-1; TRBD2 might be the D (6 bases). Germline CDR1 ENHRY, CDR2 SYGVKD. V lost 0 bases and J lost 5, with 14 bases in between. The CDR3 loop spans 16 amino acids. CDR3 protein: CAISESPSGPNNEQFF. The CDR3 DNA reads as TGTGCCATCAGTGAGTCGCCAAGCGGGCCGAACAATGAGCAGTTCTTC.